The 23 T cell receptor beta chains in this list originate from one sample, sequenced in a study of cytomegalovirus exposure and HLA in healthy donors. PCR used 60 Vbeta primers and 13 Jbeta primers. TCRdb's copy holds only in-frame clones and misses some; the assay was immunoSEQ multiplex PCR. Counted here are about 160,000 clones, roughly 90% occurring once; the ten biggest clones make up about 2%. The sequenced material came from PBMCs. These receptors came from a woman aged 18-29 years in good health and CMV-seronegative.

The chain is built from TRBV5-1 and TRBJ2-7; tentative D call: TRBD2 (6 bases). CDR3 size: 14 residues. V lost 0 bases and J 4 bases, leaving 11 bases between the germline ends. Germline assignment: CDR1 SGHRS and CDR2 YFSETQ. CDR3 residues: CASSLGGDLYEQYF. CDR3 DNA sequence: TGCGCCAGCAGCTTGGGGGGGGATCTATACGAGCAGTACTTC. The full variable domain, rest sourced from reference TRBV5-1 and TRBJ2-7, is KAGVTQTPRYLIKTRGQQVTLSCSPISGHRSVSWYQQTPGQGLQFLFEYFSETQRNKGNFPGRFSGRQFSNSRSEMNVSTLELGDSALYLCASSLGGDLYEQYFGPGTRLTVT.

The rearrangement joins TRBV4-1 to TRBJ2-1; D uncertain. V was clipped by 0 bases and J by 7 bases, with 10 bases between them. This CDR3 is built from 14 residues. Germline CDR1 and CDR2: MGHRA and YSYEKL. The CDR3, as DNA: TGCGCCAGCAGCCAAGACCGAGGTGGAAATGAGCAGTTCTTC. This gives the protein CASSQDRGGNEQFF.

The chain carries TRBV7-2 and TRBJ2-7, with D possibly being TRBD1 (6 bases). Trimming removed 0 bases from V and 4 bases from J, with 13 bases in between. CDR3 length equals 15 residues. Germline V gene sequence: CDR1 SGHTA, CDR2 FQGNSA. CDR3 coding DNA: TGTGCCAGCAGCTTAGCACAGGGACGTTGGTACGAGCAGTACTTC. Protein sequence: CASSLAQGRWYEQYF.

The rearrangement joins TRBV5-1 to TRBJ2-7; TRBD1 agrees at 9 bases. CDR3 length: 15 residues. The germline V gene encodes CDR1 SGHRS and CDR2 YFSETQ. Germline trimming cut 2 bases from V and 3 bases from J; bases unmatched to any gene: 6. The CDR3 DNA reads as TGCGCCAGCAGCTTTGGGGCGACAGGGGGCTACGAGCAGTACTTC. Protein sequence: CASSFGATGGYEQYF.

The CDR3 loop is CASSFRLAGANVLTF. The CDR3 DNA is TGCGCCAGCAGCTTCCGGTTGGCTGGGGCCAACGTCCTGACTTTC. The chain links TRBV5-1 to TRBJ2-6; the D is unclear. CDR1 is SGHRS, CDR2 YFSETQ, per germline. The CDR3 consists of 15 residues. V lost 2 bases and J 2 bases, leaving 8 bases between the germline ends.

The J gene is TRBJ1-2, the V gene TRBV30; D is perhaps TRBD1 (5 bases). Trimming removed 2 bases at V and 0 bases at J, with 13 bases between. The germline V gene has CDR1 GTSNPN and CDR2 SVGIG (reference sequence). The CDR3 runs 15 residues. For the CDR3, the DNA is TGTGCCTGGAGTCGGGAGGACAATCCTAACTATGGCTACACCTTC. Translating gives CAWSREDNPNYGYTF.

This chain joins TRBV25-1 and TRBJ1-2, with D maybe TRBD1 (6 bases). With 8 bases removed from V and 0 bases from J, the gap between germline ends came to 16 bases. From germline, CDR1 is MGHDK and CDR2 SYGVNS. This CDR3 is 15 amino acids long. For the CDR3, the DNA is TGTGCCAGCGGTTTAGAAGACAGGCCTAACTATGGCTACACCTTC. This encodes CASGLEDRPNYGYTF.

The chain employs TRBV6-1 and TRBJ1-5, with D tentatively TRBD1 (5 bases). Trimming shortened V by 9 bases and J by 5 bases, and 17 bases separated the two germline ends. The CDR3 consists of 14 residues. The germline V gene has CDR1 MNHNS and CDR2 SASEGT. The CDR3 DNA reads TGTGCCAGTATAGGGGCTACAGGCTATCAGCCCCAGCATTTT. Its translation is CASIGATGYQPQHF.

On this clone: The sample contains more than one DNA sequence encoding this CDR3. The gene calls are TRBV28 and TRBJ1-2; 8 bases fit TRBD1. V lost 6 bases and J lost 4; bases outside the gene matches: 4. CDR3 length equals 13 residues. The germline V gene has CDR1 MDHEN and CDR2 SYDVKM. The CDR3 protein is CASSLDRGYGYTF. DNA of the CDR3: TGTGCCAGCAGCTTAGACAGGGGCTATGGCTACACCTTC.

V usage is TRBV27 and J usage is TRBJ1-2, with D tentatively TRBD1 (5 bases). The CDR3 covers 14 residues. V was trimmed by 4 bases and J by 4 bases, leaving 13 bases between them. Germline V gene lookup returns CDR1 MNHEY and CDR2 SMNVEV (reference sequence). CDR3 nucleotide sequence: TGTGCCAGCAGTTCTAATCGACAGCCCTATGGCTACACCTTC. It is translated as CASSSNRQPYGYTF.

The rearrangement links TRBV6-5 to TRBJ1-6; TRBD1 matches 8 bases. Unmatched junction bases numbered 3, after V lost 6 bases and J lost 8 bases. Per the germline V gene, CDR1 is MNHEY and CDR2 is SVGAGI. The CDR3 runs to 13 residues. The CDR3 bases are TGTGCCAGCAGGGACAGGGTGGATTCACCCCTCCACTTT. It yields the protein CASRDRVDSPLHF.

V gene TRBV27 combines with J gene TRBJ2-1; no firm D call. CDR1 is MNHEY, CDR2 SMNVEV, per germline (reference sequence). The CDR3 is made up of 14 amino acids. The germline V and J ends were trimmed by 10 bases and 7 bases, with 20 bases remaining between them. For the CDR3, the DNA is TGTGCCACCCGGTCGGGTTGGCCTGGGAATGAGCAGTTCTTC. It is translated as CATRSGWPGNEQFF.

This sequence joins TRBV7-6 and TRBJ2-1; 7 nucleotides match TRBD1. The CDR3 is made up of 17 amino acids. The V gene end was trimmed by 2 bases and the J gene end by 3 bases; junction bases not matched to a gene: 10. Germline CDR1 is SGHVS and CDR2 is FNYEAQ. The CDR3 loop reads CASSLSYRDSNYNEQFF. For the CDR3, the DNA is TGTGCCAGCAGCTTATCATACCGGGACAGTAACTACAATGAGCAGTTCTTC.

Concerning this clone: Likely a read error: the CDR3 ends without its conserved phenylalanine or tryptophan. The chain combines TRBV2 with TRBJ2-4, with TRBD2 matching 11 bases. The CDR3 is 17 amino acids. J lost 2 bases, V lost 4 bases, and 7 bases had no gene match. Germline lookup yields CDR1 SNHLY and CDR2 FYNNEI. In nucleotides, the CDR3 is TGTGCCAGCAGTGGGCTAGCGGGGGGCGGAACCAAAAACATTCAGTACCTC. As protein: CASSGLAGGGTKNIQYL.

The CDR3 region is CASSFPSRQPSYNEQFF. The CDR3 bases are TGTGCCAGCAGTTTCCCCTCTAGGCAGCCCTCCTACAATGAGCAGTTCTTC. The V and J genes are TRBV28 and TRBJ2-1; D remains unclear. V lost 3 bases and J 0 bases, leaving 15 bases between the germline ends. The CDR3 length is 17 residues. Germline assignment: CDR1 MDHEN and CDR2 SYDVKM.

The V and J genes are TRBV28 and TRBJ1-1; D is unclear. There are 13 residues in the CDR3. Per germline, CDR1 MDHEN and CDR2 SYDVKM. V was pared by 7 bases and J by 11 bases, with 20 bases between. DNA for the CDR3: TGTGCCAGCATGTCTAGTCCATCGGTGGAGGCTTTCTTT. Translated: CASMSSPSVEAFF.

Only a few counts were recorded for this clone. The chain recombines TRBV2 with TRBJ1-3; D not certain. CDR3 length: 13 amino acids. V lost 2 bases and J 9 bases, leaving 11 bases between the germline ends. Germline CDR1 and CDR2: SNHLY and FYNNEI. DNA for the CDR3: TGTGCCAGCAGTGAATCGCTCCCGGGCACCATATATTTT. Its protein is CASSESLPGTIYF.

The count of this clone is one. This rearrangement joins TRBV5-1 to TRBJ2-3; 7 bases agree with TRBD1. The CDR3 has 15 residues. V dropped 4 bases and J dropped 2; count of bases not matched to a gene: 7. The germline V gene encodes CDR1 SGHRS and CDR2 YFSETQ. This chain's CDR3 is CASSPRDSLTDTQYF. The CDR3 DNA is TGCGCCAGCAGCCCCCGGGACAGCCTCACAGATACGCAGTATTTT.

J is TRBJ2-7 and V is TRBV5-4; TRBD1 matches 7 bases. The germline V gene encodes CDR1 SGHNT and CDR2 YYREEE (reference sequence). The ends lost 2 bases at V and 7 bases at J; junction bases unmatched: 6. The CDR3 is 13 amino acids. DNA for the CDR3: TGTGCCAGCAGCTTTACAGGGGTACGGGAGCAGTACTTC. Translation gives CASSFTGVREQYF.

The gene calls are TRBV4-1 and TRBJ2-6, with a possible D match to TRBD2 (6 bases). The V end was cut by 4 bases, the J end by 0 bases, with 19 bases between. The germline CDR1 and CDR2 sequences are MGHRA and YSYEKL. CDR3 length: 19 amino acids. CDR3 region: CASSPPGRTTTSGANVLTF. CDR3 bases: TGCGCCAGCAGCCCTCCCGGAAGGACTACAACCTCTGGGGCCAACGTCCTGACTTTC.

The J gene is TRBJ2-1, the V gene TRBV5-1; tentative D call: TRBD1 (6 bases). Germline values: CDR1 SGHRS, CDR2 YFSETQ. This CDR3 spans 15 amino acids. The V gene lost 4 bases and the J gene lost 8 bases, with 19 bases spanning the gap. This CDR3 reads CASSLEGQRRDEQFF. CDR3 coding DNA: TGCGCCAGCAGCCTGGAAGGACAGAGAAGGGATGAGCAGTTCTTC.

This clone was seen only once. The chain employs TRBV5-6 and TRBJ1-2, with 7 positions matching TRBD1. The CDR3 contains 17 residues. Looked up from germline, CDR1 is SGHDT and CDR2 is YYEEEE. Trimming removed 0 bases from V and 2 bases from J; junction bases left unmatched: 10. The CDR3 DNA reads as TGTGCCAGCAGCTTGGTTGGAGACAGGGAGGAGAACTATGGCTACACCTTC. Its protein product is CASSLVGDREENYGYTF.

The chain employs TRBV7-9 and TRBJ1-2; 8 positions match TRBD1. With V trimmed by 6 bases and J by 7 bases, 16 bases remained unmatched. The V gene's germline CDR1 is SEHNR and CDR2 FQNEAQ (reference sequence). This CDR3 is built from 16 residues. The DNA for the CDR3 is TGTGCCAGCAGTTCTATCTCCGGACAGGGTGGATCTGGCTACACCTTC. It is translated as CASSSISGQGGSGYTF.